The rows below give T cell receptor beta chains drawn from one sample of a study of blood T cell repertoires in COVID-19. TCRdb's copy holds only in-frame clones and misses some; the assay was immunoSEQ multiplex PCR. Found here are some 330,000 clones, 88% of them singletons; the top ten hold 4%. Sequencing was carried out using peripheral blood. All receptors derive from a woman aged 45 to 65 with active or convalescent COVID-19. CDR3s include the opening cysteine and the closing phenylalanine or tryptophan. D genes are given only for firm matches. Size is stated for part of the rows, as once, few or many counts, or as a class when the clone is expanded.

v_call: TRBV6-5
clone_size: NA
d_call: NA
j_call: TRBJ1-2
cdr3_length: 12
cdr3_aa: CASRATGYGYTF
cdr3_nt: TGTGCCAGCAGAGCTACAGGGTATGGCTACACCTTC

v_call: TRBV2
clone_size: NA
d_call: TRBD1
j_call: TRBJ2-1
cdr3_length: 15
cdr3_aa: CASTPETGFYNEQFF
cdr3_nt: TGTGCCAGCACCCCGGAGACAGGGTTCTACAATGAGCAGTTCTTC

v_call: TRBV30
clone_size: once
d_call: NA
j_call: TRBJ1-5
cdr3_length: 13
cdr3_aa: CAWAGDHNQPQHF
cdr3_nt: TGTGCCTGGGCAGGGGATCATAATCAGCCCCAGCATTTT

v_call: TRBV3-1/TRBV3-2
clone_size: NA
d_call: NA
j_call: TRBJ1-1
cdr3_length: 16
cdr3_aa: CASSRARAARNTEAFF
cdr3_nt: TGTGCCAGCAGCCGAGCGAGGGCGGCGAGGAACACTGAAGCTTTCTTT

v_call: TRBV28
clone_size: NA
d_call: TRBD1
j_call: TRBJ2-7
cdr3_length: 14
cdr3_aa: CASSFPGQGYEQYF
cdr3_nt: TGTGCCAGCAGTTTCCCGGGACAGGGGTACGAGCAGTACTTC

v_call: TRBV9
clone_size: NA
d_call: NA
j_call: TRBJ2-2
cdr3_length: 13
cdr3_aa: CASSVGEAGELFF
cdr3_nt: TGTGCCAGCAGCGTAGGGGAGGCCGGGGAGCTGTTTTTT

v_call: TRBV25-1
clone_size: NA
d_call: NA
j_call: TRBJ2-1
cdr3_length: 14
cdr3_aa: CASSVPGEGNEQFF
cdr3_nt: TGTGCCAGCAGTGTTCCGGGAGAGGGAAATGAGCAGTTCTTC

v_call: TRBV28
clone_size: NA
d_call: TRBD1
j_call: TRBJ2-2
cdr3_length: 14
cdr3_aa: CAARQGSSTGELFF
cdr3_nt: TGTGCCGCCCGACAGGGTTCTTCCACCGGGGAGCTGTTTTTT

v_call: TRBV9
clone_size: NA
d_call: NA
j_call: TRBJ1-2
cdr3_length: 15
cdr3_aa: CASSESGGAAYGYTF
cdr3_nt: TGTGCCAGCAGCGAGAGTGGGGGGGCAGCTTATGGCTACACCTTC

v_call: TRBV6-5
clone_size: NA
d_call: TRBD2
j_call: TRBJ2-1
cdr3_length: 15
cdr3_aa: CASSLAGFVYNEQFF
cdr3_nt: TGTGCCAGCAGTCTAGCGGGGTTTGTCTACAATGAGCAGTTCTTC

v_call: TRBV28
clone_size: NA
d_call: NA
j_call: TRBJ1-4
cdr3_length: 14
cdr3_aa: CASSQGGTNEKLFF
cdr3_nt: TGTGCCAGCAGTCAGGGTGGCACTAATGAAAAACTGTTTTTT

v_call: TRBV4-2
clone_size: NA
d_call: TRBD2
j_call: TRBJ2-1
cdr3_length: 14
cdr3_aa: CASSQEREVNEQFF
cdr3_nt: TGTGCCAGCAGCCAGGAGCGGGAGGTTAATGAGCAGTTCTTC

v_call: TRBV7-9
clone_size: few
d_call: NA
j_call: TRBJ1-6
cdr3_length: 15
cdr3_aa: CASSLALPGDSPLHF
cdr3_nt: TGTGCCAGCAGCTTAGCGCTCCCGGGGGATTCACCCCTCCACTTT